This entry is about one T cell receptor (beta chain). Its target is not known. CDR1 MNHEY and CDR2 SMNVEV come from the germline V gene (reference sequence). The CDR3 sequence is 15 residues long. V was clipped by 5 bases and J by 3 bases; unmatched bases: 8. This sample is drawn from a study of CD8+ T cells in alopecia areata. Treatment given: oral pan-JAK inhibitor, 5-10 mg twice daily. CD4+ and CD8+ T cells were sorted from PBMCs. Regarding the study as a whole: Mice gave a clearer picture of TCR sharing than patients did, possibly for HLA-related reasons. Scalp sample data also include resident alphabeta T cells from normal skin.

Once RNA had been extracted, it was reverse transcribed into cDNA to act as the sequencing template. The table came from immunoSEQ multiplex PCR; TCRdb's copy has only in-frame clones and leaves some out. The sample holds about 200,000 clones; 50% to 60% are singletons and the top ten take approximately 3.3%. The sequence was collected from a human donor with alopecia areata. The sequences come from CD4+ T cells sorted from blood, collected at week 4, from a patient treated with tofacitinib. V and J are TRBV27 and TRBJ2-7; 9 bases map to TRBD1. The chain's CDR3 is CASSRNPGQGYEQYF. CDR3 DNA sequence: TGTGCCAGCAGTCGAAACCCGGGACAGGGCTACGAGCAGTACTTC.